This TCR beta chain was observed in a study of Ad26.COV2.S vaccination and SARS-CoV-2 variants. Whole-study context: Each vaccinee took Ad26.COV2.S intramuscularly, once or twice 56 days apart.

This clone turned up a few times. Treatment given: roughly 19 received Ad26.COV2.S at low or high dose, single or two shots; five or six received placebo; per-sample allocation not given. Repertoires come from day 63 after the first vaccine or placebo injection. Using immunoSEQ multiplex PCR, the repertoire was profiled, and TCRdb retains in-frame clones only, with some absent. The data contain more than 300,000 clones, approximately 90% of them singletons. Germline V gene lookup returns CDR1 SNHLY and CDR2 FYNNEI. Deletions cut 6 bases from V and 2 bases from J, with 11 bases between. The CDR3 covers 13 residues.

The material was peripheral blood, obtained in a trial of Ad26.COV2.S vaccine versus placebo. The chain links TRBV2 to TRBJ2-7; D gene ambiguous. The source of this sequence is a person between 18 and 60 years old who received the Ad26.COV2.S COVID-19 vaccine or a placebo. The CDR3 bases are TGTGCCAGCAGGATGGGAACGACCTACGAGCAGTACTTC. Translating it yields CASRMGTTYEQYF.